The 19 T cell receptor beta chains reported below all come from one sample, sequenced in a study of T cell responses to AZD1222 COVID-19 vaccine. The method was immunoSEQ multiplex PCR; TCRdb's version includes in-frame clones alone and lacks a portion of them. The sample contains tens of thousands of clones, approximately 83% of which appear only once. The material sequenced was peripheral blood, taken 28 days after the second AZD1222 dose. These receptors originate from an adult who received the AZD1222 COVID-19 vaccine.

The rearrangement links TRBV18 to TRBJ1-6; D gene unclear. The V end was cut by 3 bases, the J end by 7 bases, with 13 bases between. Germline loops: CDR1 KGHSH, CDR2 LQKENI. There are 15 residues in the CDR3. In DNA, the CDR3 is TGTGCCAGCTCACCGGAGGGCGGGCAGAATTCACCCCTCCACTTT. Amino acid sequence: CASSPEGGQNSPLHF. Drawing the rest from reference TRBV18 and TRBJ1-6, the complete variable domain is NAGVMQNPRHLVRRRGQEARLRCSPMKGHSHVYWYRQLPEEGLKFMVYLQKENIIDESGMPKERFSAEFPKEGPSILRIQQVVRGDSAAYFCASSPEGGQNSPLHFGNGTRLTVT.

The chain carries TRBV19 and TRBJ1-1; 7 bases agree with TRBD1. Germline V gives CDR1 LNHDA, CDR2 SQIVND (reference sequence). V gave up 4 bases and J gave up 1 base; unmatched junction bases: 9. This CDR3 spans 16 amino acids. CDR3 sequence (DNA): TGTGCCAGTAGTACCCCCTCAGGGGGTCCGAACACTGAAGCTTTCTTT. Translating gives CASSTPSGGPNTEAFF.

V usage is TRBV18 and J usage is TRBJ2-7; a weak D match, TRBD1 (5 bases). The CDR3 runs to 13 residues. V lost 2 bases and J lost 5, with 10 bases in between. The germline CDR1 and CDR2 sequences are KGHSH and LQKENI. The CDR3 sequence is CASSPATENEQYF. Here the CDR3 DNA reads TGTGCCAGCTCACCAGCGACAGAGAACGAGCAGTACTTC.

This chain uses TRBV6-5 with TRBJ1-1, with TRBD1 as a possible D gene (6 bases). Trimming stripped 6 bases from V and 3 bases from J, with 14 bases between. This CDR3 region has 14 residues. Germline V gene lookup returns CDR1 MNHEY and CDR2 SVGAGI. The CDR3 here is CASRLSGGHTEAFF. In nucleotides, the CDR3 is TGTGCCAGCAGACTAAGCGGGGGGCACACTGAAGCTTTCTTT.

This clone showed up just once. This chain joins TRBV7-8 and TRBJ1-6, with D perhaps matching TRBD1 (5 bases). V dropped 4 bases and J dropped 10 bases, with 11 bases sitting between them. CDR1 is SGHVS and CDR2 is FQNEAQ in the germline V gene. There are 13 residues in the CDR3. In nucleotides, the CDR3 is TGTGCCAGCAGCTGGCAGGGTCAATCACCCCTCCACTTT. Encoded protein: CASSWQGQSPLHF.

V and J are TRBV27 and TRBJ1-4; a possible D gene is TRBD1 (6 bases). From germline, CDR1 is MNHEY and CDR2 SMNVEV (reference sequence). This CDR3 is built from 17 residues. V shed 2 bases and J shed 2 bases, with 15 bases lying between them. The CDR3: CASSLNYRQDTNEKLFF. The CDR3 DNA reads as TGTGCCAGCAGTTTAAACTATCGACAGGATACTAATGAAAAACTGTTTTTT.

The rearrangement links TRBV6-5 to TRBJ2-7; D might be TRBD1 (6 bases). Germline CDR1 MNHEY, CDR2 SVGAGI. This CDR3 is built from 13 residues. Trimming stripped 8 bases from V and 2 bases from J, with 13 bases between. CDR3 in amino acids: CASSWGPTYEQYF. CDR3 nucleotides: TGTGCCAGCTCGTGGGGGCCTACCTACGAGCAGTACTTC.

This clone was counted once. The chain uses TRBV28 and TRBJ1-2, with 11 positions matching TRBD1. Germline V CDR1 and CDR2: MDHEN, SYDVKM. The CDR3 covers 15 residues. V lost 6 bases, J lost 8 bases, and 11 bases stayed unmatched. This chain's CDR3 is CASSATDRGRKGYTF. The CDR3 DNA is TGTGCCAGCAGCGCCACGGACAGGGGGCGTAAAGGCTACACCTTC.

The gene calls are TRBV11-2 and TRBJ1-1, with 9 bases matching TRBD1. V gave up 5 bases and J gave up 9 bases; unmatched junction bases: 13. The CDR3 spans 15 residues. Germline CDR1 SGHAT, CDR2 FQNNGV. The CDR3 DNA is TGTGCCAGCAGCAGTGTTCAAGGACAGGGGACGAAAGCTTTCTTT. Translating gives CASSSVQGQGTKAFF.

This chain links TRBV28 with TRBJ2-1; TRBD2 agrees at 9 bases. The CDR3 runs 14 residues. Trimming took 5 bases from V and 9 from J; bases not matched to a gene: 8. The V gene's germline CDR1 is MDHEN and CDR2 SYDVKM. CDR3 protein: CASSTHSGGGEQFF. CDR3 DNA sequence: TGTGCCAGCAGTACCCATAGCGGGGGAGGTGAGCAGTTCTTC.

The chain couples TRBV15 to TRBJ1-2, with 9 bases lining up with TRBD1. V shed 1 base and J 5 bases; nucleotides not matched to a gene: 11. The length of the CDR3 is 17 residues. Per the germline V gene, CDR1 is LNHNV and CDR2 is YYDKDF (reference sequence). The CDR3 DNA sequence: TGTGCCACCAGCAGAGCAACCGGGACAGGGTCGTCTTATGGCTACACCTTC. It translates to CATSRATGTGSSYGYTF.

The chain uses TRBV23-1 and TRBJ1-5; 9 bases fit TRBD1. TRBV23-1 is recorded as an ORF, its role being uncertain. With V trimmed by 3 bases and J by 0 bases, 12 bases remained unmatched. There are 19 residues in the CDR3. The CDR3 DNA follows: TGCGCCAGCAGTCAGATCCCCGGGACAGGGAGTTATAGCAATCAGCCCCAGCATTTT. This sequence encodes CASSQIPGTGSYSNQPQHF.

This chain connects TRBV15 to TRBJ1-1, with D possibly being TRBD1 (6 bases). V lost 1 base to trimming and J lost 1 base, with 7 bases between them. Germline V lookup: CDR1 LNHNV, CDR2 YYDKDF (reference sequence). This CDR3 spans 14 amino acids. The CDR3 protein is CATSRGGGNTEAFF. CDR3 DNA sequence: TGTGCCACCAGCAGAGGAGGGGGGAACACTGAAGCTTTCTTT.

The V call is TRBV5-1, the J call TRBJ2-3, with 8 positions matching TRBD2. Germline lookup yields CDR1 SGHRS and CDR2 YFSETQ. CDR3 length: 16 amino acids. V lost 0 bases to trimming and J lost 2 bases; unmatched junction nucleotides: 5. CDR3 loop: CASSLGVAGLTDTQYF. CDR3 nucleotides: TGCGCCAGCAGCTTGGGGGTAGCGGGGCTCACAGATACGCAGTATTTT.

The V and J genes are TRBV6-5 and TRBJ2-7, with a weak D call TRBD1 (5 bases). Trimming removed 5 bases from V and 1 base from J, with 12 bases in between. The CDR3 is 14 amino acids. Germline V gene sequence: CDR1 MNHEY, CDR2 SVGAGI. In nucleotides, the CDR3 is TGTGCCAGCAGTACCGACAGTGGGTCCTACGAGCAGTACTTC. Its protein product is CASSTDSGSYEQYF.

The chain joins TRBV6-5 to TRBJ1-2; D call uncertain. CDR3 length equals 15 residues. The germline V gene has CDR1 MNHEY and CDR2 SVGAGI. Deletions cut 0 bases from V and 4 bases from J, with 12 bases between. This CDR3 is CASSYSGRRSYGYTF. In DNA form, the CDR3 reads TGTGCCAGCAGTTACTCCGGCCGGCGGAGCTATGGCTACACCTTC.

The V call is TRBV7-2, the J call TRBJ1-5; D possibly corresponds to TRBD1 (5 bases). V dropped 4 bases and J dropped 7 bases, with 14 bases sitting between them. The CDR3 length is 14 residues. The germline CDR1 and CDR2 sequences are SGHTA and FQGNSA. Written as DNA, the CDR3 is TGTGCCAGCAGCTCGCAGGGAAATAGACAGCCCCAGCATTTT. It is translated as CASSSQGNRQPQHF.

V and J are TRBV19 and TRBJ2-2; D ambiguous. This CDR3 region has 14 residues. From germline, CDR1 is LNHDA and CDR2 SQIVND (reference sequence). Deletions cut 4 bases from V and 2 bases from J, with 8 bases between. The CDR3, as DNA: TGTGCCAGTAGTAACTGGGCCAACACCGGGGAGCTGTTTTTT. It is translated as CASSNWANTGELFF.

V and J are TRBV3-1 (or the pseudogene TRBV3-2) and TRBJ2-2; D not resolved. Germline loops: CDR1 LGHDT, CDR2 YNNKEL (reference sequence). Trimming pared 3 bases from V and 3 bases from J, leaving 2 bases between. The CDR3 contains 12 residues. CDR3 sequence reads: CASSHHTGELFF. The CDR3 coding sequence is TGTGCCAGCAGCCACCACACCGGGGAGCTGTTTTTT.